One T cell receptor (beta chain) is described in this entry. It lacks a known antigen. It has no much larger one-base neighbor in the sample; base qualities were not kept. The cohort was made up of approximately 670 healthy bone marrow donors. At the time of sampling, all cohort members were nominally healthy, though unrecorded immune exposures were likely present. The donor was CMV seronegative and belonged to the group of 352 seronegative cohort members. Each donor provided a peripheral blood sample, and peripheral blood mononuclear cells were used for TCR beta sequencing. The Qiagen DNeasy Blood Extraction Kit was used to extract genomic DNA from the blood cell samples. The data are from a study of cytomegalovirus exposure and HLA in healthy donors (TCRdb year 2017). Regarding the research as a whole: According to an earlier analysis of around 600 of the donors, roughly 180 million T cells yielded some 120 million unique TCR beta sequences and 276 Gb of sequence data. HLA typing included class I and class II loci at four-digit resolution. The aim of the study was to test whether cataloging public T cell receptors could identify signatures of past pathogen exposure. In the later analysis, no new phenotypic data were used to find candidate immune exposures; instead, reliance was placed on TCR beta sequences and their occurrence across donors. Typing coverage differed by locus: A, B, C, DRB1 and DQB1 were typed in about 629-630 donors, DQA1 in 500 to 550, DPA1 in around 580, and DPB1 in just under 480. A later genetic analysis took genome-wide SNP genotypes for about 65% of the 666 donors and used that subset as a discovery cohort. Approximately 300 gigabases of sequencing data and tens of millions of unique TCR sequences were included in an early release covering roughly 600 HLA-typed donors. To decide whether each TCR beta V gene segment behaved as functional or pseudogenic, an earlier analysis of some 540 of the donors relied on high-throughput TCR beta sequencing. Of the roughly 410 genotyped donors, 75% to 85% were placed in the genetic ancestry cluster associated with self-reported Caucasian donors. Alongside the repertoire data, information on donor age, sex, ethnicity and CMV serostatus was compiled. All discovery cohort repertoires had been generated using a single sequencing platform. A few DR-DQ haplotypes were treated as single units for association and clustering because of strong linkage in the cohort. A later analysis re-analyzed previously published TCR beta repertoires from 660 or so donors and added high-resolution HLA genotyping to study TCR occurrence patterns. Across approximately 400 genotyped donors of the cohort, an average of approximately 240,000 unique TCR beta nucleotide sequences per donor were sequenced, and roughly 17% of those sequences were non-productive. The study used immunosequencing to profile the T cell repertoires of 666 subjects and linked those repertoires to cytomegalovirus serostatus. Along with the roughly 700-subject first cohort, a separate validation cohort of roughly 110 different subjects was used. To predict cytomegalovirus infection status, the study brought together high-throughput TCR immunosequencing, statistical association of individual TCRs with disease status, and machine learning.

Libraries were made using the immunoSEQ multiplex PCR assay. A mixture of 60 forward primers for TCR Vbeta segments and 13 reverse primers for TCR Jbeta segments was used in the multiplex PCR. The CDR3 region of rearranged TCR beta genes was amplified from genomic DNA with a multiplex PCR assay. On the Illumina HiSeq System, the amplified TCR beta libraries were sequenced as 87-base-pair reads. The original pipeline was this. Across the 700 or so repertoires, a later analysis counted about 81 million unique TCR beta chains, some 11 million of which were shared by at least two donors. Raw reads were error-corrected and collapsed into unique sequences with a nearest-neighbor algorithm that merged closely related sequences to remove PCR and sequencing errors. V, D and J gene segments were assigned by aligning CDR3 sequences to IMGT reference sequences. For a sequence to be retained, a match of at least six nucleotides was required to both a V gene segment and a J gene segment. A rearrangement was called productive if the CDR3 had no stop codons and remained in frame with V and J, and every other rearrangement was called non-productive. CDR3 was defined according to IMGT convention as the region running from the second conserved V-encoded cysteine to the conserved J-encoded phenylalanine. Sequences without an unambiguous match to a single V gene segment were excluded from the earlier analysis of 500 to 700 of the donors. An earlier analysis of 500 to 600 of the donors classified V segments as functional when productive rearrangements were above 56.7% and as segregating when the standard deviation between donors was above 5%. To diagnose cytomegalovirus status from the catalog of TCR beta chain sequences, a statistical classification framework was built. In a later analysis, V and J genes were assigned by comparing TCR nucleotide sequences against IMGT/GENE-DB human TR gene sequences. A later analysis assigned CDR3 sequences and most-parsimonious VDJ recombination scenarios with the TCRdist pipeline. In a later analysis, each TCR beta chain was defined by its CDR3 amino acid sequence together with its V-gene family, and reads without a unique V-gene family were excluded. A later analysis removed 550 to 650 highly shared, low-generation-probability nucleotide sequences to deal with suspected cross-contamination and a sequencing artifact. For each public chain, a later analysis derived a clonal expansion index from normalized ranks of inferred template counts within each repertoire. A later analysis computed generation probabilities with a VDJ recombination model fitted to out-of-frame rearrangements, and checked the results against IGoR. In a later analysis, hypergeometric tests were used to score TCR-TCR, TCR-HLA and TCR-CMV co-occurrence, with a repertoire-size bias correction applied to TCR pairs. False discovery rates were estimated in a later analysis by permuting HLA or CMV assignments 20 times. In a later analysis, co-occurring TCRs were grouped using DBSCAN, with TCRdist sequence similarity added in when clustering inside HLA-allele-positive subsets. Repertoires with fewer than 30,000 or more than 120,000 public chains were left out of co-occurrence clustering, as were a few repertoires with anomalous nucleotide sharing. Drawn from immuneACCESS, this table holds only the in-frame rearrangements with V and J called that TCRdb kept. Clones are partly lost; checked studies trace under half to an unresolved V gene and leave the rest unexplained. The V and J calls and clone size come from that table; D and trimming were worked out from the DNA. In all, the sample holds about 140,000 clones, and roughly three quarters of those were seen once. The ten largest clonotypes hold under 4.5% of the sample.

General findings and caveats noted by the study authors: Correlated functional status among segregating V segments might reflect linkage disequilibrium, but an unknown experimental factor could not be ruled out. In vitro tests confirmed that three of the cytomegalovirus-associated TCR beta chains recognize cytomegalovirus antigens. Because counts were too low, some 17 rarely observed V segments, including chromosome 9 orphons, were excluded from the earlier analysis of 587 of the donors. Only TCR beta chains were sequenced in this cohort, and the absence of alpha or paired-chain data limited detectable features. A later analysis found that HLA-associated TCR beta chains were more clonally expanded and had lower generation probabilities than equally common non-associated chains. A further reported finding was that TCR beta sequences accurately predicted the HLA-A and HLA-B alleles for most subjects in the first cohort. In a later analysis, most CMV-associated TCR beta chains were found to appear HLA-restricted, with HLA associations seemingly driven largely by CMV exposure. A later genetic analysis reported fewer N-insertions in productive TCRs among donors in an Asian-associated ancestry cluster than the roughly 700-donor mean. Cytomegalovirus status was reported to be diagnosed by the classifier with high specificity and sensitivity in both the original and validation cohorts. An earlier analysis of approximately 500 of the donors showed that most TCR beta V segments appeared in productive rearrangements either about 87% or about 30% of the time, which broadly matched IMGT annotations. Presence/absence analyses assumed roughly uniform sequencing depth across donors, an assumption that may not hold. The 87-base-pair reads could not distinguish some IMGT-functional V segments, including TRBV6-2 and TRBV6-3, so those segments were excluded. A later analysis associated 15,000 to 20,000 TCR beta sequences with specific HLA alleles at a false discovery rate of 0.05. The only immune exposure information available for the cohort was CMV serostatus. When HLA alleles, especially DR and DQ, strongly co-occurred, TCR associations were difficult to assign to individual alleles. The authors suggested that the approach could potentially be generalized to other disease states and immunological phenotypes. Across donors, most TCR sequences were observed very rarely, whereas some public TCRs were present in many individuals. In a later analysis, several top co-occurrence clusters were reported to appear linked to parvovirus B19, influenza, CMV and Epstein-Barr virus. In a later analysis, the rate of TCR association differed among HLA loci, with DRB1 alleles having the most associated TCRs and HLA-C alleles having the fewest. A cluster of highly shared sequence variants was judged likely to represent a technical artifact of the sequencing pipeline. HLA typing was unavailable for some donors at each locus, so association tests used only the typed subset. In a later genetic analysis, a missense DCLRE1C variant was associated with V-gene and J-gene trimming of TCR beta chains, and the association was replicated in an independent cohort. A total of 150 to 200 TCR beta chains were listed by the study as associated with cytomegalovirus.

A distance of 17 bases separates the germline ends of V and J, which lose 0 bases and 3 bases respectively. Per the germline V gene, KGHSH is the CDR1 and LQKENI is the CDR2. Taken from cysteine to phenylalanine, the CDR3 has 17 residues. CDR3 DNA is the only sequence kept; it has 51 bases, read in frame from the first base. Sequences were obtained from PBMCs. The receptor comes from a man between 18 and 29 years old in good health and CMV-seronegative. Recombination joined TRBV18 with TRBJ1-1; the D segment could be TRBD1, given 6 matching bases. The CDR3 region: CASSPPAGGGGDTEAFF. The DNA sequence is TGTGCCAGCTCACCACCGGCGGGAGGGGGGGGCGACACTGAAGCTTTCTTT.